A selection of T cell receptor beta chains follows, all from one sample in a study of early T cells in non-severe SARS-CoV-2 infection. Via MiXCR, TCRdb re-called the 5' RACE reads, giving one row per CDR3 protein. The table records approximately 41,000 distinct CDR3 sequences, around 4.6% of them present only once. Sample: whole blood. The receptor source for this set is an adult who was a healthcare worker with PCR-confirmed SARS-CoV-2 infection or an uninfected control (not recorded which). Both conserved end residues are part of each CDR3. A D gene is named only where the DNA matches it firmly. Some rows have no size entry. The others give once, few or many, or a class for an expanded clone.

size,V,D,J,CDR3,DNA
many,TRBV11-2,TRBD1,TRBJ2-7,CASSFKGAREQYF,TGTGCCAGCAGCTTCAAGGGGGCGCGGGAGCAGTACTTC
many,TRBV29-1,-,TRBJ2-1,CSADNYNEQFF,TGCAGCGCGGACAATTACAATGAGCAGTTCTTC
many,TRBV7-9,-,TRBJ2-3,CASSPPVKDTQYF,TGTGCCAGCAGCCCACCAGTGAAAGATACGCAGTATTTT
many,TRBV12-5,TRBD1,TRBJ1-2,CASGYDGQGNGYTF,TGTGCTAGTGGTTACGACGGACAGGGGAATGGCTACACCTTC
many,TRBV5-3,-,TRBJ1-1,CARSPTYGRYTEAFF,TGTGCCAGAAGCCCAACCTACGGAAGATACACTGAAGCTTTCTTT
many,TRBV7-7,-,TRBJ2-2,CASSPGAGELFF,TGTGCCAGCAGCCCCGGGGCCGGGGAGCTGTTTTTT
many,TRBV12-5,-,TRBJ2-5,CASGNPGLQETQYF,TGTGCTAGTGGAAACCCGGGACTCCAAGAGACCCAGTACTTC
many,TRBV12-3/TRBV12-4,TRBD1,TRBJ1-2,CASSQRDREESGYTF,TGTGCCAGCAGTCAAAGGGACAGGGAGGAAAGTGGCTACACCTTC
many,TRBV5-6,-,TRBJ1-5,CASSLGRNQPQHF,TGTGCCAGCAGCTTAGGCAGAAATCAGCCCCAGCATTTT
many,TRBV3-1,TRBD2,TRBJ2-1,CASSQAGEGEQFF,TGTGCCAGCAGCCAAGCGGGGGAGGGCGAGCAGTTCTTC
many,TRBV24-1,TRBD1,TRBJ2-1,CATSEGGQGRNNEQFF,TGTGCCACCAGTGAGGGGGGACAGGGCAGGAACAATGAGCAGTTCTTC
few,TRBV4-1,TRBD1,TRBJ1-5,CASSQVWTGREPQHF,TGCGCCAGCAGCCAAGTGTGGACAGGCCGGGAGCCCCAGCATTTT
many,TRBV7-2,-,TRBJ1-4,CASSSGRVNALFF,TGTGCCAGCAGCTCCGGCCGGGTTAACGCCCTGTTTTTT
many,TRBV5-5,TRBD2,TRBJ2-3,CASSLAGLAGIADTQYF,TGTGCCAGCAGCTTGGCGGGACTAGCGGGGATCGCAGATACGCAGTATTTT
-,TRBV7-9,-,TRBJ2-2,CASSYDGRAGELFF,TGTGCCAGCAGCTACGATGGGAGAGCCGGGGAGCTGTTTTTT
many,TRBV4-1,-,TRBJ2-2,CASSLNFQNTGELFF,TGCGCCAGCAGCCTAAACTTTCAGAACACCGGGGAGCTGTTTTTT
-,TRBV5-1,-,TRBJ2-7,CASSPVGNLDEQYF,TGCGCCAGCAGCCCCGTGGGGAACCTGGACGAGCAGTACTTC
many,TRBV20-1,-,TRBJ2-7,CSAQGFNEQYF,TGCAGTGCCCAGGGGTTTAACGAGCAGTACTTC
many,TRBV5-1,-,TRBJ1-2,CASSIPGTVYGYTF,TGCGCCAGCAGCATCCCGGGGACGGTCTATGGCTACACCTTC
many,TRBV7-8,-,TRBJ2-7,CASSLLRYEQYF,TGTGCCAGCAGCTTACTCCGCTACGAGCAGTACTTC
many,TRBV20-1,TRBD2,TRBJ2-1,CSADGLAGGNSLTYNEQFF,TGCAGTGCTGATGGACTAGCGGGGGGTAACTCCCTAACTTACAATGAGCAGTTCTTC
many,TRBV5-1,-,TRBJ1-1,CASRGDAGNTEAFF,TGCGCCAGCAGGGGGGACGCAGGGAACACTGAAGCTTTCTTT
few,TRBV4-1,TRBD1,TRBJ2-2,CASKMTGADTGELFF,TGCGCCAGCAAAATGACAGGGGCGGACACCGGGGAGCTGTTTTTT
many,TRBV7-2,-,TRBJ2-2,CASSLVEPGGTGELFF,TGTGCCAGCAGCTTGGTGGAGCCAGGAGGAACCGGGGAGCTGTTTTTT
many,TRBV5-4,-,TRBJ2-7,CASSLITGHREQYF,TGTGCCAGCAGCTTGATCACCGGTCACCGCGAGCAGTACTTC
many,TRBV7-9,-,TRBJ2-1,CASSLSVTANEQFF,TGTGCCAGCAGCTTATCCGTTACAGCCAACGAGCAGTTCTTC
many,TRBV30,-,TRBJ1-1,CAWSKVRAEAFF,TGTGCCTGGAGTAAGGTCCGGGCTGAAGCTTTCTTT
many,TRBV4-1,-,TRBJ2-2,CASSQEGSFNTGELFF,TGCGCCAGCAGCCAAGAGGGTAGCTTTAACACCGGGGAGCTGTTTTTT
many,TRBV30,-,TRBJ1-3,CAWSTPNTIYF,TGTGCCTGGAGTACTCCGAACACCATATATTTT
many,TRBV3-1,TRBD1,TRBJ2-2,CASSQTGTGYTGELFF,TGTGCCAGCAGCCAAACCGGGACAGGGTACACCGGGGAGCTGTTTTTT
many,TRBV7-2,-,TRBJ1-1,CASSPRIWGMNTEAFF,TGTGCCAGCAGCCCGCGTATTTGGGGCATGAACACTGAAGCTTTCTTT